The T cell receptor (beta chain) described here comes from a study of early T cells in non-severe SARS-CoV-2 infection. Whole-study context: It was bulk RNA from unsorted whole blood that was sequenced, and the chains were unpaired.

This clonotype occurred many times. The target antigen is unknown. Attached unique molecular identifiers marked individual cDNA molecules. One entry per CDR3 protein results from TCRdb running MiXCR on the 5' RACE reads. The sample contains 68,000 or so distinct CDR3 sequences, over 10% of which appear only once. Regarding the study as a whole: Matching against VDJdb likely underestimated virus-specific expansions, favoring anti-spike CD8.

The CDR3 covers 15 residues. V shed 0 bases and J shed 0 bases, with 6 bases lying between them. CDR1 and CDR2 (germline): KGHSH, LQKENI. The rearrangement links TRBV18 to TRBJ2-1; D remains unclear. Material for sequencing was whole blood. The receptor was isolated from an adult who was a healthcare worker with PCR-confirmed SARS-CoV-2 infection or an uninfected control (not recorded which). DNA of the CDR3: TGTGCCAGCTCACCACCGAGTAGCTCCTACAATGAGCAGTTCTTC. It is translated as CASSPPSSSYNEQFF.